The TCR beta chain under discussion was sequenced for a study of blood T cell repertoires in COVID-19. Study-wide background: Acute-phase and convalescent COVID-19 samples originated in the United States, Italy and Spain. In each case, the material was cDNA or gDNA derived from T cells, B-cell-depleted T cells, or PBMCs.

Trimming cost V 3 bases and J 2 bases, with 15 bases left between them. CDR1 is LGHDT and CDR2 is YNNKEL in the germline V gene (reference sequence). This CDR3 contains 16 residues. Methods used by the authors: Reference gene primer amplification in the assay estimated nucleated cell counts. TCRdb's copy holds only in-frame clones and misses some; the assay was immunoSEQ multiplex PCR. V and J calls and clone size come straight from that table; D and trimming were deduced from the DNA. The sample lists around 230,000 clones; just over 85% were seen once. Enrollment of patients from Seattle took place during active infection, with longitudinal follow-up.

The sequence came from a man aged 45-65 years with COVID-19, enrolled during active disease. The source material was peripheral blood. This chain links TRBV3-1 (or the pseudogene TRBV3-2) with TRBJ2-3, with D possibly matching TRBD2 (6 bases). This CDR3 is CASSQRRTGVTDTQYF. The CDR3, as DNA: TGTGCCAGCAGCCAGCGTCGTACGGGAGTCACAGATACGCAGTATTTT.